Sequencing of this TCR beta chain was carried out in a study of blood T cell repertoires in COVID-19. Per the germline V gene, CDR1 is MNHEY and CDR2 is SMNVEV (reference sequence). The V end was cut by 6 bases, the J end by 2 bases, with 13 bases between. This CDR3 is built from 14 residues. Assay: immunoSEQ multiplex PCR; the TCRdb copy retains only in-frame clones and omits some. The sample yields fewer than 65,000 clones, approximately 88% seen once. The specimen sequenced was peripheral blood. The TCR sequence derives from a man in his thirties or forties with COVID-19, enrolled during active disease. The chain combines TRBV27 with TRBJ1-2; no definite D call. For the CDR3, the DNA is TGTGCCAGCAGACCCGGTCAGGCAAACTATGGCTACACCTTC. Encoded protein: CASRPGQANYGYTF.